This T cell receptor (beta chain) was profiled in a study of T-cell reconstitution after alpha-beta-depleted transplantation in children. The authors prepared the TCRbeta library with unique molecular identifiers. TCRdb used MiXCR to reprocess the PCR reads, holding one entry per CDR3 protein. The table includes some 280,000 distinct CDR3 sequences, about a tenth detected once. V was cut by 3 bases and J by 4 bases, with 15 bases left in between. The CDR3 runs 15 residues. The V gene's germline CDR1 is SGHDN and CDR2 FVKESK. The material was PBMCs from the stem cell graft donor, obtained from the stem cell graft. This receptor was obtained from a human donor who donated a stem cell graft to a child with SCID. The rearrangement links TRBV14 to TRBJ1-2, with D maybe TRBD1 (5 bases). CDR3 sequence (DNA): TGTGCCAGCAGCCACAGGGAAGCGGGCGCCTATGGCTACACCTTC. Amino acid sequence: CASSHREAGAYGYTF.